This T cell receptor beta chain was obtained from a study of post-analysis software for immune sequencing data. Findings of the study overall: The study found TRBV5-6, TRBV5-1 and TRBV20-1 among about 5 TRBV segments more frequent in patients than controls. Multiple sclerosis patients showed significantly lower normalized Chao1 diversity than controls did.

With regard to this clonotype: Its antigen is unidentified.

Germline CDR1 is SGHRS and CDR2 is YFSETQ. The CDR3 runs to 14 residues. V gave up 3 bases and J gave up 5 bases, with 14 bases separating them. Presence of unique molecular identifiers characterized the TCR beta cDNA libraries. One entry per CDR3 protein, called by TCRdb with MiXCR from the PCR reads. The data show roughly 570,000 distinct CDR3 sequences, approximately 31% seen once. Sequences were obtained from blood. The sequence was collected from a girl younger than 18 with multiple sclerosis. This sequence joins TRBV5-1 and TRBJ1-1; tentative D call: TRBD1 (5 bases). The CDR3 is CASSWGRGVTEAFF. The CDR3 nucleotides read TGCGCCAGCAGCTGGGGACGGGGGGTAACTGAAGCTTTCTTT.